The T cell receptor (beta chain) under discussion was sequenced for a study of T cell responses to AZD1222 COVID-19 vaccine. About the research overall: Pooled in the analysis were second doses at about 4 or about 12 weeks. Study-wide points: The study reported that nearly half of spike-specific TCRs target unmutated variant regions. There were vaccine-associated CD4 TCRs across spike, dominant at 160-218 and 743-854. The number of AZD1222 recipients seropositive at baseline was only five to seven.

J lost 6 bases, V lost 8 bases, and 7 bases had no gene match. Germline assignment: CDR1 MDHEN and CDR2 SYDVKM. The CDR3 is 14 residues long. As to this clone: The antigen is unknown.

Libraries were prepared by immunoSEQ multiplex PCR; TCRdb keeps only in-frame clonotypes and omits some of them. The table has some 97,000 clones, roughly nine tenths seen once. The V and J genes are TRBV28 and TRBJ2-1; TRBD1 matches at 10 bases. This receptor was obtained from an adult in good health. Sequenced material: peripheral blood, taken on day 0 of AZD1222 vaccination. The CDR3 loop reads CASETGGEGNEQFF. DNA for the CDR3: TGTGCCAGCGAGACAGGGGGCGAGGGCAATGAGCAGTTCTTC.